What follows are 15 T cell receptor beta chains derived from one specimen sequenced in a study of blood T cell repertoires in COVID-19. Generated by immunoSEQ multiplex PCR, the TCRdb table keeps only in-frame clones and is missing some. The sample gives approximately 330,000 clones, around 92% of which show up once; roughly a tenth is in the top ten. The sequencing input was PBMCs or T cells enriched from blood (not recorded which). These receptor sequences come from a woman aged 25 to 45 who had recovered from COVID-19.

The chain links TRBV15 to TRBJ2-7, with TRBD1 matching over 10 bases. The CDR3 has 16 amino acids. The V gene's germline CDR1 is LNHNV and CDR2 YYDKDF (reference sequence). V gave up 0 bases and J gave up 2 bases; unmatched junction bases: 4. Written as DNA, the CDR3 is TGTGCCACCAGCAGAGACGGGACAGGGGAAACCTACGAGCAGTACTTC. Its protein product is CATSRDGTGETYEQYF.

The chain employs TRBV5-1 and TRBJ2-1; 8 positions agree with TRBD2. The germline V gene has CDR1 SGHRS and CDR2 YFSETQ. There are 18 residues in the CDR3. The V and J ends lost 2 bases and 5 bases, in that order; junction bases with no gene match: 15. The CDR3 protein is CASSLLRDSSGNNNEQFF. CDR3 in DNA: TGCGCCAGCAGCTTACTTCGCGATAGTAGCGGGAACAACAATGAGCAGTTCTTC. Based on the CDR3 plus reference TRBV5-1 and TRBJ2-1, the full variable domain is KAGVTQTPRYLIKTRGQQVTLSCSPISGHRSVSWYQQTPGQGLQFLFEYFSETQRNKGNFPGRFSGRQFSNSRSEMNVSTLELGDSALYLCASSLLRDSSGNNNEQFFGPGTRLTVL.

The rearrangement joins TRBV7-6 to TRBJ2-1, with D perhaps TRBD2 (5 bases). The CDR3 is 15 residues long. With 5 bases removed from V and 0 bases from J, the gap between germline ends came to 11 bases. Germline V gene data show CDR1 as SGHVS and CDR2 as FNYEAQ. The CDR3 coding sequence is TGTGCCAGCAGCCAGAGCGGCAGCTCCTACAATGAGCAGTTCTTC. This encodes CASSQSGSSYNEQFF.

Worth noting for this clone: The sample carries other DNA sequences with the same CDR3. V usage is TRBV30 and J usage is TRBJ2-7; D possibly corresponds to TRBD2 (5 bases). The germline V gene has CDR1 GTSNPN and CDR2 SVGIG (reference sequence). V lost 0 bases and J 7 bases, leaving 13 bases between the germline ends. The CDR3 has 13 residues. The CDR3 sequence is CAWSVSRGREQYF. The CDR3 DNA follows: TGTGCCTGGAGTGTATCTCGGGGTCGGGAGCAGTACTTC.

This rearrangement joins TRBV5-6 to TRBJ1-2; 9 bases agree with TRBD1. The CDR3 runs 15 residues. The V segment lost 4 bases and the J segment 6 bases; nucleotides outside the gene matches: 10. The germline CDR1 and CDR2 sequences are SGHDT and YYEEEE. CDR3 amino acids: CASSKGQGFQNGYTF. In nucleotides, the CDR3 is TGTGCCAGCAGCAAGGGACAGGGATTTCAGAATGGCTACACCTTC.

J is TRBJ1-1 and V is TRBV5-8, with unresolved D. CDR1 and CDR2 from the germline V gene are SGHTS and YDEGEE. This CDR3 spans 13 amino acids. V gave up 3 bases and J gave up 1 base, with 7 bases separating them. DNA for the CDR3: TGTGCCAGCAGCTGGCCCGAGAACACTGAAGCTTTCTTT. This encodes CASSWPENTEAFF.

About this clone itself: Other DNA sequences in the sample encode the same CDR3. The chain joins TRBV12-5 to TRBJ2-3; D remains unclear. This CDR3 comprises 14 residues. Looked up from germline, CDR1 is LGHNT and CDR2 is FRNRAP. The V end was cut by 1 base, the J end by 2 bases, with 7 bases between. CDR3 DNA sequence: TGTGCTAGTGGTTTGGGACTCTCCACAGATACGCAGTATTTT. Translating gives CASGLGLSTDTQYF. The variable domain in full, with the rest retrieved from reference TRBV12-5 and TRBJ2-3, is DARVTQTPRHKVTEMGQEVTMRCQPILGHNTVFWYRQTMMQGLELLAYFRNRAPLDDSGMPKDRFSAEMPDATLATLKIQPSEPRDSAVYFCASGLGLSTDTQYFGPGTRLTVL.

The chain carries TRBV5-4 and TRBJ2-1; 8 nucleotides match TRBD1. The CDR3 covers 16 residues. V lost 4 bases to trimming and J lost 4 bases; unmatched junction nucleotides: 10. Germline CDR1 SGHNT, CDR2 YYREEE (reference sequence). The DNA of the CDR3 is TGTGCCAGCAGCGCCCCGGGACAGGAACGGTACAATGAGCAGTTCTTC. It is translated as CASSAPGQERYNEQFF.

The chain uses TRBV7-2 and TRBJ1-2, with TRBD1 as a possible D gene (5 bases). V lost 2 bases and J lost 0, with 13 bases in between. The CDR3 contains 16 residues. Per germline, CDR1 SGHTA and CDR2 FQGNSA. The CDR3 sequence is CASSLQVGGANYGYTF. DNA of the CDR3: TGTGCCAGCAGCTTACAGGTTGGGGGGGCTAACTATGGCTACACCTTC. Full variable domain (remainder filled in from reference TRBV7-2 and TRBJ1-2): GAGVSQSPSNKVTEKGKDVELRCDPISGHTALYWYRQSLGQGLEFLIYFQGNSAPDKSGLPSDRFSAERTGGSVSTLTIQRTQQEDSAVYLCASSLQVGGANYGYTFGSGTRLTVV.

V is TRBV14 and J is TRBJ2-5; 7 bases map to TRBD1. The CDR3 has 16 amino acids. CDR1 is SGHDN and CDR2 is FVKESK in the germline V gene. V lost 8 bases, J lost 4 bases, and 16 bases stayed unmatched. CDR3 region: CASAAFTGAGGETQYF. The CDR3 region has the DNA TGTGCCAGCGCCGCCTTCACAGGGGCGGGTGGAGAGACCCAGTACTTC.

This chain joins TRBV7-2 and TRBJ1-1, with D possibly TRBD1 on 6 matching bases. V was cut by 3 bases and J by 3 bases, with 11 bases left in between. There are 14 residues in the CDR3. Looked up from germline, CDR1 is SGHTA and CDR2 is FQGNSA. In DNA, the CDR3 is TGTGCCAGCAGCTTCGGGGGGGCCCACACTGAAGCTTTCTTT. Encoded protein: CASSFGGAHTEAFF. The full variable domain, rest sourced from reference TRBV7-2 and TRBJ1-1, is GAGVSQSPSNKVTEKGKDVELRCDPISGHTALYWYRQSLGQGLEFLIYFQGNSAPDKSGLPSDRFSAERTGGSVSTLTIQRTQQEDSAVYLCASSFGGAHTEAFFGQGTRLTVV.

This clone was detected once. V is TRBV4-2 and J is TRBJ2-6; 10 positions agree with TRBD2. Germline lookup yields CDR1 LGHNA and CDR2 YNFKEQ. Losses at the gene ends were 5 bases for V and 0 bases for J; bases not matched to a gene: 13. The CDR3 extends over 20 amino acids. In DNA, the CDR3 is TGTGCCAGCAGCTATGTCGGCACCCTAGCGGGGGCCTCTGGGGCCAACGTCCTGACTTTC. Translating gives CASSYVGTLAGASGANVLTF.

The chain joins TRBV7-9 to TRBJ1-1, with unresolved D. The CDR3 covers 13 residues. Germline V CDR1 and CDR2: SEHNR, FQNEAQ (reference sequence). Trimming removed 6 bases at V and 1 base at J, with 9 bases between. The CDR3 bases are TGTGCCAGCAGTCTTTTCTGGAACACTGAAGCTTTCTTT. Its protein product is CASSLFWNTEAFF.

This chain joins TRBV6-5 and TRBJ2-3; tentatively, D is TRBD2 (6 bases). Germline CDR1 reads MNHEY; CDR2 reads SVGAGI. The CDR3 totals 14 residues. V shed 7 bases and J shed 0 bases, with 11 bases lying between them. In nucleotides, the CDR3 is TGTGCCAGCAAAACTAGCACTAGCACAGATACGCAGTATTTT. Residues: CASKTSTSTDTQYF.

The rearrangement joins TRBV7-2 to TRBJ2-3, with no clear D. CDR1 is SGHTA and CDR2 is FQGNSA in the germline V gene. CDR3 length: 15 amino acids. V dropped 0 bases and J dropped 2 bases, with 9 bases sitting between them. CDR3 nucleotide sequence: TGTGCCAGCAGCTTAGCCCCCGCGAACACAGATACGCAGTATTTT. Its translation: CASSLAPANTDTQYF.